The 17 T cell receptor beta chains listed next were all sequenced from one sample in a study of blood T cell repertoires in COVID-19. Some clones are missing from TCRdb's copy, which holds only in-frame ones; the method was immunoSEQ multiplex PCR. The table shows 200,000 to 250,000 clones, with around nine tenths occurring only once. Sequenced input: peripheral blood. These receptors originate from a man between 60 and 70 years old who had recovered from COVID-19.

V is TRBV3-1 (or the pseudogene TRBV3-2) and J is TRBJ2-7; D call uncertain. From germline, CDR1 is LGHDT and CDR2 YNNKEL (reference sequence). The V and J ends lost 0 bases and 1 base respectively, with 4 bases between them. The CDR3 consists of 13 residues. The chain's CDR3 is CASSQDQSYEQYF. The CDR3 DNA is TGTGCCAGCAGCCAAGACCAGTCCTACGAGCAGTACTTC.

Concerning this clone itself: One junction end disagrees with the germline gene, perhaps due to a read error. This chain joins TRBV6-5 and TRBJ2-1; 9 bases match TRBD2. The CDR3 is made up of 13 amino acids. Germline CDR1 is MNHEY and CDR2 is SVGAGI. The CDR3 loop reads CASTTQGGTSLVF. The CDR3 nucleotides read TGTGCCAGCACCACACAGGGTGGGACTAGCCTGGTCTTC.

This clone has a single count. The DNA of the CDR3 is TGTGCCATCAGCCCGACAGGGTCGAATGAGCAGTTCTTC. Translation: CAISPTGSNEQFF. V is TRBV10-3 and J is TRBJ2-1; 7 bases are a match to TRBD1. Trimming cost V 6 bases and J 7 bases; bases outside gene matches: 6. Germline CDR1 is ENHRY and CDR2 is SYGVKD. The CDR3 runs 13 residues.

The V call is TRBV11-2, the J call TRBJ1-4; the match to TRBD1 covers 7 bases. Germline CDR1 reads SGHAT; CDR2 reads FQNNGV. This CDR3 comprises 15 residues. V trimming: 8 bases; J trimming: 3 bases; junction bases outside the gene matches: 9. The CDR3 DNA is TGTGCCAGCGGGACACAGGGACAGTCTAATGAAAAACTGTTTTTT. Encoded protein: CASGTQGQSNEKLFF. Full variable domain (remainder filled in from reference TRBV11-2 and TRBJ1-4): EAGVAQSPRYKIIEKRQSVAFWCNPISGHATLYWYQQILGQGPKLLIQFQNNGVVDDSQLPKDRFSAERLKGVDSTLKIQPAKLEDSAVYLCASGTQGQSNEKLFFGSGTQLSVL.

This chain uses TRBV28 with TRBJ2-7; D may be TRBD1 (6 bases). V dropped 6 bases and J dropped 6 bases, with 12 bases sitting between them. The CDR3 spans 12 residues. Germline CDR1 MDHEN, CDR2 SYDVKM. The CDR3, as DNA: TGTGCCAGCAGGCTACAGGGCCGCGAGCAGTACTTC. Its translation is CASRLQGREQYF.

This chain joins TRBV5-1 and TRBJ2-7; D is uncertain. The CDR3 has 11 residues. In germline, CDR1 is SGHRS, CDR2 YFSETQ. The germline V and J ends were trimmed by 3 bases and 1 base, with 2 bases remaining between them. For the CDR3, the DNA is TGCGCCAGCAGCTCTTCCTACGAGCAGTACTTC. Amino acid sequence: CASSSSYEQYF.

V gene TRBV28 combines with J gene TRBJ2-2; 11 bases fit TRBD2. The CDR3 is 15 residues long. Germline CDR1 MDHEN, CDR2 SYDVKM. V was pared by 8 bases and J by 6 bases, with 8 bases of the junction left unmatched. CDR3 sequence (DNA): TGTGCCAGCTCTTTAGCGGGAGGGCTTTCCGGGGAGCTGTTTTTT. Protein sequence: CASSLAGGLSGELFF.

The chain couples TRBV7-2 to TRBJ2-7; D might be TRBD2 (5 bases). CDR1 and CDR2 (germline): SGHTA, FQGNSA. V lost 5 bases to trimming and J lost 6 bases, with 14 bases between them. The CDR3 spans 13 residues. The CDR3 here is CASSAREGGEQYF. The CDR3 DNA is TGTGCCAGCAGCGCCCGTGAGGGCGGCGAGCAGTACTTC.

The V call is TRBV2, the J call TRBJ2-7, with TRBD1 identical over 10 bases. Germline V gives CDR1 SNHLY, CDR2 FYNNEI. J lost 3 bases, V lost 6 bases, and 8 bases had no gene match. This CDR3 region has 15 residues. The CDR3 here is CASRPAGTGVYEQYF. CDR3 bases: TGTGCCAGCAGGCCGGCCGGGACAGGGGTCTACGAGCAGTACTTC.

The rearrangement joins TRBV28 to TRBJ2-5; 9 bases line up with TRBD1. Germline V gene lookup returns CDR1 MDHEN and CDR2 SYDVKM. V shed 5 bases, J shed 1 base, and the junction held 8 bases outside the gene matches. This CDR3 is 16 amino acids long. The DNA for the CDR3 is TGTGCCAGCAGTGCCCGGGACAGGGAGGCCCAAGAGACCCAGTACTTC. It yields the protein CASSARDREAQETQYF.

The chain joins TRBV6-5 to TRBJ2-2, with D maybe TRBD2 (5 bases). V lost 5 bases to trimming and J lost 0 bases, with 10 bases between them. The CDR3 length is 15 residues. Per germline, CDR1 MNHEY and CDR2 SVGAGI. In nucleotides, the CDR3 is TGTGCCAGCAGTCTGTCCGGGGCGAACACCGGGGAGCTGTTTTTT. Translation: CASSLSGANTGELFF.

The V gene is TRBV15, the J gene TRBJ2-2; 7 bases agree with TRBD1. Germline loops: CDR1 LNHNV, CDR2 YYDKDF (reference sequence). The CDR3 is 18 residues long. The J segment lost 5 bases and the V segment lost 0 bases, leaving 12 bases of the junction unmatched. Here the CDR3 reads CATSRDRTGDSKTGELFF. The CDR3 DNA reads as TGTGCCACCAGCAGAGACCGAACAGGGGATAGTAAAACCGGGGAGCTGTTTTTT. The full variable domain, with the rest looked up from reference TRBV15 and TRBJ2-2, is DAMVIQNPRYQVTQFGKPVTLSCSQTLNHNVMYWYQQKSSQAPKLLFHYYDKDFNNEADTPDNFQSRRPNTSFCFLDIRSPGLGDTAMYLCATSRDRTGDSKTGELFFGEGSRLTVL.

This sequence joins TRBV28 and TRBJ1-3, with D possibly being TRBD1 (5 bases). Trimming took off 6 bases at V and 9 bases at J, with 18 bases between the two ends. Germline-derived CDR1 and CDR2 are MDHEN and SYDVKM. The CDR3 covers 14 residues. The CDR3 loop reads CASRPGTGEGTIYF. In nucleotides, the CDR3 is TGTGCCAGCAGACCAGGGACGGGGGAGGGCACCATATATTTT.

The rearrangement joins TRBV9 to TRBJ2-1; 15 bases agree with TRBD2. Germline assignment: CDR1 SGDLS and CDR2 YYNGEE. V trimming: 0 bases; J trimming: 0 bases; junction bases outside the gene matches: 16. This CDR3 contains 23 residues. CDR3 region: CASSVAFWHSGLAGGNSYNEQFF. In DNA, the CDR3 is TGTGCCAGCAGCGTAGCCTTTTGGCATTCGGGACTAGCGGGAGGTAACTCCTACAATGAGCAGTTCTTC.

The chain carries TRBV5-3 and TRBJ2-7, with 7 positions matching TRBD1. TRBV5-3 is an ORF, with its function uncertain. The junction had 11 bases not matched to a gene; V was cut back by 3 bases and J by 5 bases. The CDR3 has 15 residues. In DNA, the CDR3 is TGTGCCAGAAGCTCCATTTACAGGGGTCCAAACGAGCAGTACTTC. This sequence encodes CARSSIYRGPNEQYF.

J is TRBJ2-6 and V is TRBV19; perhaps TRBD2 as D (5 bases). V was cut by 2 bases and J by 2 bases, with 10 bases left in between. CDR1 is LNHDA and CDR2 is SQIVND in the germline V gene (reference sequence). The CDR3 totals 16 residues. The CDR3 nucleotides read TGTGCCAGTAGTATACAGTTGGGAGCTGGGGCCAACGTCCTGACTTTC. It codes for CASSIQLGAGANVLTF. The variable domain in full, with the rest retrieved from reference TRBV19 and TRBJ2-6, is DGGITQSPKYLFRKEGQNVTLSCEQNLNHDAMYWYRQDPGQGLRLIYYSQIVNDFQKGDIAEGYSVSREKKESFPLTVTSAQKNPTAFYLCASSIQLGAGANVLTFGAGSRLTVL.

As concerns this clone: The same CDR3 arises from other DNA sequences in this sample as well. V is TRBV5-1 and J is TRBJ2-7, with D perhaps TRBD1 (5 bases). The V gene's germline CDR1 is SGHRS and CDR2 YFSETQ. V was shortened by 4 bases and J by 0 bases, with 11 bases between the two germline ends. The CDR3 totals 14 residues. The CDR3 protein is CASSPGRGSYEQYF. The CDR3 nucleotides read TGCGCCAGCAGCCCCGGAAGGGGCTCCTACGAGCAGTACTTC. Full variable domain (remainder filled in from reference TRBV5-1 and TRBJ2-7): KAGVTQTPRYLIKTRGQQVTLSCSPISGHRSVSWYQQTPGQGLQFLFEYFSETQRNKGNFPGRFSGRQFSNSRSEMNVSTLELGDSALYLCASSPGRGSYEQYFGPGTRLTVT.